This T cell receptor beta chain was retrieved from a study of shared clonotypes between healthy human individuals (dated by TCRdb to the early 2020s). About the study as a whole: The cohort included three men and two women between 18 and 49 years of age. For each donor, three plates each were used for CD4 naive and CD4 memory, two plates were used for CD8 naive, and one plate was used for CD8 memory. The study deeply sequenced blood TCR repertoires of 5 or 6 healthy adults to estimate repertoire size and the extent of clonotype sharing between individuals. To increase sequencing depth and limit assay-specific biases, TCR repertoire library preparation and sequencing were carried out by different laboratories using diverse techniques. Each donor's leukapheresis produced roughly between roughly 0.85 and 9.5 billion PBMCs.

As for this clone: The antigen it binds to is not known. One base away there is no much larger clone; base qualities are not given.

Broad study findings and their caveats: Naive subsets generally had larger estimated clonotype richness than memory subsets. Even with the large sequencing depth, rarefaction of the sorted-subset datasets indicated that sequencing was incomplete. Based on pairwise subsampling, the degree of clonotype sharing among donors was expected to be affected by sequencing depth. Because the study included a small number of donors, the genetic and exposure-history diversity represented was limited. Sharing across four donors was observed for around 5% of naive CD4, over 3% of naive CD8, over 2% of memory CD4, and 0.4% of memory CD8 clonotypes. Sampling was limited to blood, and TCR repertoires in tissue likely differ from TCR repertoires in blood. Higher generation probabilities were observed for clonotypes shared by all four sorted-subset donors than for non-shared clonotypes.

CD8 naive samples were CD45RO-negative cells positively selected for CCR7, giving a CD45RA+CCR7+ population that excluded TemRA cells. Healthy HIV-negative adults with no recently reported acute infections or vaccinations were included as donors. Only Caucasian adults living in Nashville, Tennessee, USA were represented among the donors. After blood collection by leukapheresis, PBMCs were isolated using Ficoll-Histopaque density gradient centrifugation and then cryopreserved in the vapor phase of liquid nitrogen. Purity and quantity of every magnetically sorted T cell population were checked by analytical flow cytometry. Genomic DNA was isolated from each sorted fraction and quantified by UV absorbance on a Nanodrop 2000c. Using the deep immunoSEQ assay, multiplex PCR amplified TCR CDR3 regions from genomic DNA. Extracted genomic DNA from each cell subset was spread evenly across all wells of several immunoSEQ 96-well plates, with each plate serving as a replicate. Each replicate PCR for sorted subsets received around 210 ng genomic DNA, equal to about 30,000 T cell genomes. The purified libraries were quantified using a Qubit 3.0 fluorometer, sized with a Bioanalyzer 2100, and then quantified again using the KAPA Library Quantification kit. Every immunoSEQ 96-well plate was sequenced on a separate single-read 150-cycle Illumina NextSeq 550 flow cell. Per the source publication's procedure: Because the immunoSEQ output held only junctional sequences and lacked quality scores, the filtering could not match the filtering applied to full-length reads. Sequences were annotated with PyIR, a Python wrapper for IgBLAST v1.9, and V/J genes and CDR3 were assigned using IMGT germline references. Reads were filtered out if the reads had weak V/J assignments (E-value above 1e-6), no CDR3, stop codons, out-of-frame junctions, or ambiguous translated residues. V3J clonotypes were defined by identical inferred V gene, J gene, and CDR3 amino acid sequence. Percentage overlap between repertoires was calculated by dividing the number of shared unique clonotypes by the size of the smaller repertoire. Three approaches were used to assess repertoire richness: RTK rarefaction, the Chao1 estimator, and Recon v2.1 estimates of unobserved clonotypes. For all TCRbeta clonotypes obtained by the gDNA method from a handful of donors, generation probabilities were computed with OLGA. TCRdb carries this immuneACCESS record with in-frame sequences only. Its versions omit some clonotypes, under half of them owing to an unresolved V gene in the studies checked, with the rest unexplained. D and trimming were read from the DNA, whereas the V and J calls and clone size are those reported in that table. The sample records about 2.2 million clones, about 94% of which are singletons. The top ten clonotypes cover more than 1.5% of the sample.

The germline V gene provides CDR1 SGDLS and CDR2 YYNGEE. Relative to germline, V is 7 bases shorter and J is 3 bases shorter, with 2 bases between their ends. From the cysteine through the phenylalanine, the CDR3 covers 11 amino acids. Only CDR3 DNA remains: 33 bases, in frame from the first base. The sample comprised naive CD8+ T cells from PBMCs. The sample's cell subset or site label, in plain terms: CD45RA+CCR7+. This clonotype was sampled from a man younger than 30 in good health. Some clones in this sample may be carry-over from other donors' samples. The V and J genes are TRBV9 and TRBJ2-6; the D gene lacks a confident call. The nucleotide sequence is TGTGCCAGCTTTGGGGCCAACGTCCTGACTTTC. It translates as CASFGANVLTF. Where the CDR3 stops, the reference TRBV9 and TRBJ2-6 genes take over; the full variable domain is DSGVTQTPKHLITATGQRVTLRCSPRSGDLSVYWYQQSLDQGLQFLIQYYNGEERAKGNILERFSAQQFPDLHSELNLSSLELGDSALYFCASFGANVLTFGAGSRLTVL.